The 13 T cell receptor beta chains below all came from one sample that was sequenced in a study of CD8+ T cells in alopecia areata (dated 2018 in TCRdb). Pooled mouse cutaneous lymph node cells were stained for CD4, CD8alpha, NKG2D, NKG2ACE and other markers, then sorted on a BD Influx. Library prep was done by the immunoSEQ multiplex PCR assay. RNA was extracted from all samples and reverse transcribed into cDNA as template for TCR sequencing. TCRdb obtained this table from immuneACCESS and retained in-frame rearrangements with V and J assigned. These tables miss some clones; where compared with another copy, unresolved V genes account for less than half of the shortfall, and the remainder is unexplained. This sample has around 300,000 clones in the table, none counted a single time. The top ten hold around 1.2% of the sample. The sample was CD4+ T cells sorted from a lymph node. The source of these receptors is a C3H/HeJ mouse with alopecia areata. This line of mice carries MHC haplotype H2-k.

The sample holds a few counts of this clone. Genes and germline are mouse. The CDR3 extends 3 residues past the end of the read, so its final part is completed from the germline J gene. The chain links TRBV5 to TRBJ1-6, with D unclear. TRBJ1-6 is assigned to the ORF class and has an uncertain function. Trimming cost V 4 bases and J 5 bases, with 3 bases left between them. This CDR3 spans 12 amino acids. Germline values: CDR1 LGHNA, CDR2 YNLKQL (reference sequence). The sequenced part of the CDR3 DNA is TGTGCCAGCAGCCCTAATAATTCGCCC. This codes for CASSPNNSP. The CDR3 in its entirety is CASSPNNSPLYF.

Only a few counts were recorded for this clone. The gene symbols are mouse symbols. The CDR3 end is not reached by the read, which stops 4 residues before it; the germline J gene fills it in. The V call is TRBV5, the J call TRBJ1-1; 11 bases line up with TRBD1. V gave up 0 bases and J gave up 0 bases; unmatched junction bases: 3. This CDR3 is 17 amino acids long. Germline V CDR1 and CDR2: LGHNA, YNLKQL (reference sequence). CDR3 residues: CASSQDGGQGANTEVFF. Partial CDR3 DNA: TGTGCCAGCAGCCAAGATGGGGGACAGGGGGCAAACACA.

A word on this clone: All gene names here are mouse names. The read halts 4 residues ahead of the CDR3 end, with the missing end drawn from the germline J gene. The sample carries other DNA sequences with the same CDR3. This chain connects TRBV5 to TRBJ2-7, with 7 positions matching TRBD1. Germline CDR1 reads LGHNA; CDR2 reads YNLKQL (reference sequence). This CDR3 has 13 residues. The sequenced part of the CDR3 DNA is TGTGCCAGCAGCCAAGAGACAGGGTAT. This translates into CASSQETGY. In full, the CDR3 is CASSQETGYEQYF.

On this clone: Any gene name here is a mouse gene name. The CDR3 end lies 4 residues beyond the end of the read and is filled in from the germline J gene. The chain uses TRBV13-2 and TRBJ1-2; the D is unclear. The germline V gene encodes CDR1 NNHNN and CDR2 SYGAGS (reference sequence). Trimming pared 3 bases from V and 2 bases from J, leaving 5 bases between. This CDR3 is built from 12 residues. The DNA read from the CDR3 is TGTGCCAGCGGTGGCAGGAACTCC. Protein product: CASGGRNS. The CDR3 in its entirety is CASGGRNSDYTF.

In the case of this clone: Gene names follow the mouse nomenclature. The read finishes 4 residues shy of the CDR3 end, and the germline J gene is used to complete it. The chain carries TRBV13-3 and TRBJ1-1; D gene uncertain. Per the germline V gene, CDR1 is NNHDY and CDR2 is SYVADS. This CDR3 has 11 residues. CDR3 protein: CASSDISEVFF. The part of the CDR3 DNA that was read is TGTGCCAGCAGTGACATATCA.

Regarding this clone: Mouse gene names and germline throughout. CDR3 DNA, as far as it was read: TGTGCCAGCAGCCTCTCCGACAGATAT. This encodes CASSLSDRY. The CDR3 as a whole reads CASSLSDRYEQYF. The chain recombines TRBV5 with TRBJ2-7; tentative D call: TRBD1 (5 bases). The read falls 4 residues short of the CDR3 end, and the missing part is taken from the germline J gene. This CDR3 comprises 13 residues. Germline CDR1 reads LGHNA; CDR2 reads YNLKQL (reference sequence).

This clone has just a few counts. Gene and germline names: mouse. The sequence runs out 4 residues before the end of the CDR3; the remainder is reconstructed from the germline J gene. Other DNA sequences from this sample encode an identical CDR3 as well. The V gene is TRBV13-3, the J gene TRBJ2-7; D might be TRBD1 (6 bases). CDR1 and CDR2 (germline): NNHDY, SYVADS. The CDR3 runs to 13 residues. Here the CDR3 reads CASSDRDIYEQYF. The part of the CDR3 DNA that was read is TGTGCCAGCAGTGATCGGGACATATAT.

About this clone: Germline and genes here are mouse. Read sequence stops 3 residues before the CDR3 end, and the germline J gene provides the missing end. The V and J genes are TRBV19 and TRBJ1-6; TRBD1 matches at 8 bases. TRBJ1-6 is classed as an ORF, of uncertain function. After removal of 0 bases from V and 7 bases from J, the junction contained 3 bases not matched to a gene. Germline V lookup: CDR1 FNHDT, CDR2 SITEND (reference sequence). This CDR3 spans 15 amino acids. The chain's CDR3 is CASSIGTGRNSPLYF. CDR3 bases read: TGTGCCAGCAGTATAGGGACAGGGCGGAATTCGCCC.

This clone was seen only a few times. The genes and germline here are from mouse. The CDR3 goes on 4 residues after the read ends, and that part is filled in from the germline J gene. This chain connects TRBV1 to TRBJ2-5; weak D call: TRBD1 (6 bases). The CDR3 totals 15 residues. CDR1 and CDR2 from the germline V gene are NSQYPW and LRSPGD (reference sequence). Here the CDR3 reads CTCSADRGTKDTQYF. CDR3 bases read: TGCACCTGCAGTGCAGATAGAGGGACAAAAGAC.

This clone was observed a few times. Mouse gene names and germline throughout. The CDR3 is cut off 4 residues early in the read; its end comes from the germline J gene. This sample includes further DNA sequences coding for the same CDR3. This chain joins TRBV19 and TRBJ2-4, with 12 bases that match TRBD2. Germline loops: CDR1 FNHDT, CDR2 SITEND (reference sequence). The CDR3 spans 15 residues. The V segment lost 5 bases and the J segment 0 bases; nucleotides outside the gene matches: 1. CDR3 bases read: TGTGCCAGCAGCGGGACTGGGGGGAGTCAAAAC. Encoded protein: CASSGTGGSQN. The complete CDR3 protein is CASSGTGGSQNTLYF.

A word on this clone: Genes here carry mouse names. The CDR3 extends 4 residues past the end of the read, so its final part is completed from the germline J gene. The sample contains more than one DNA sequence encoding this CDR3. The chain carries TRBV1 and TRBJ2-1, with 10 bases fitting TRBD2. V lost 3 bases, J lost 4 bases, and 3 bases stayed unmatched. There are 15 residues in the CDR3. Germline V gene sequence: CDR1 NSQYPW, CDR2 LRSPGD (reference sequence). The CDR3 DNA, read in part, is TGCACCTGCAGTGCCGGACTGGGGGATTATGCT. Its protein product is CTCSAGLGDYA. The whole CDR3 sequence is CTCSAGLGDYAEQFF.

About this clone itself: The genes and germline here are from mouse. The CDR3 end lies 4 residues beyond the end of the read and is filled in from the germline J gene. J is TRBJ2-2 and V is TRBV19, with 10 positions matching TRBD2. There are 17 residues in the CDR3. Germline loops: CDR1 FNHDT, CDR2 SITEND (reference sequence). The J segment lost 4 bases and the V segment lost 2 bases, leaving 8 bases of the junction unmatched. The CDR3 here is CASSIRGLGWGTGQLYF. The sequenced CDR3 bases are TGTGCCAGCAGTATCCGGGGACTGGGGTGGGGCACCGGG.

Only a few counts were recorded for this clone. Gene and germline names: mouse. The CDR3 goes on 4 residues after the read ends, and that part is filled in from the germline J gene. This sequence joins TRBV13-1 and TRBJ2-4; D uncertain. V was trimmed by 2 bases and J by 0 bases, leaving 7 bases between them. The germline V gene encodes CDR1 NSHNY and CDR2 SYGAGN. The CDR3 is made up of 14 amino acids. The CDR3 sequence: CASSERFSQNTLYF. The sequenced part of the CDR3 DNA is TGTGCCAGCAGTGAGAGGTTTAGTCAAAAC.